This T cell receptor beta chain was identified during a study of control samples from healthy donors and cancer patients. This CDR3 comprises 11 residues. Trimming removed 1 base from V and 9 bases from J, with 6 bases in between. Per the germline V gene, CDR1 is SGHAT and CDR2 is FQNNGV. The repertoire was sequenced with immunoSEQ multiplex PCR; TCRdb's copy has only in-frame clones and lacks some. Of 150,000 or so clones listed, around nine tenths are singletons. Sequences were obtained from blood. V usage is TRBV11-2 and J usage is TRBJ1-1; D not certain. The receptor's source is a man aged 18-30 years in good health. CDR3 coding DNA: TGTGCCAGCAGCTTAGTACAACAAGCTTTCTTT. This translates into CASSLVQQAFF.